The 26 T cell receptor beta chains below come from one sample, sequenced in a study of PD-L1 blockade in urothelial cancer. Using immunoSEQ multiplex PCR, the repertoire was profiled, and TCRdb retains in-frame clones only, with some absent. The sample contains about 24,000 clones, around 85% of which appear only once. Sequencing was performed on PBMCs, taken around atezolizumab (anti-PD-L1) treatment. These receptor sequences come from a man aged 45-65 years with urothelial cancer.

The CDR3 sequence is CASSDGSSYNEQFF. DNA for the CDR3: TGTGCCAGCAGTGACGGGAGCTCCTACAATGAGCAGTTCTTC. The V call is TRBV6-4, the J call TRBJ2-1, with D maybe TRBD2 (5 bases). Between the trimmed V and J ends, which lost 2 bases and 0 bases, there was a span of 5 bases. This CDR3 has 14 amino acids. Germline values: CDR1 MRHNA, CDR2 SNTAGT.

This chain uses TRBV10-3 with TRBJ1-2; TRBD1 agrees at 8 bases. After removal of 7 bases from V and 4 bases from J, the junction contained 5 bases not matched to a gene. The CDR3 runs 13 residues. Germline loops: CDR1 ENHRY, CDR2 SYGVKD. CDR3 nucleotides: TGTGCCATCAAACGACAGGGGATCTATGGCTACACCTTC. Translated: CAIKRQGIYGYTF.

CDR3 sequence: CATSRDQGTNEKLFF. CDR3 nucleotide sequence: TGTGCCACCAGCAGAGATCAGGGAACTAATGAAAAACTGTTTTTT. The rearrangement joins TRBV15 to TRBJ1-4, with D perhaps matching TRBD1 (5 bases). The CDR3 runs to 15 residues. Germline V gene lookup returns CDR1 LNHNV and CDR2 YYDKDF (reference sequence). The germline V and J ends were trimmed by 0 bases and 1 base, with 6 bases remaining between them.

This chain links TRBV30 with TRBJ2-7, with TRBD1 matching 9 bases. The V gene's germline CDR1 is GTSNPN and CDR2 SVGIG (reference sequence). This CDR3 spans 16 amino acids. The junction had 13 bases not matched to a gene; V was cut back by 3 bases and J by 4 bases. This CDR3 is CAWRAQTWDRAYEQYF. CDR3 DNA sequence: TGTGCCTGGAGGGCACAGACCTGGGACAGGGCATACGAGCAGTACTTC.

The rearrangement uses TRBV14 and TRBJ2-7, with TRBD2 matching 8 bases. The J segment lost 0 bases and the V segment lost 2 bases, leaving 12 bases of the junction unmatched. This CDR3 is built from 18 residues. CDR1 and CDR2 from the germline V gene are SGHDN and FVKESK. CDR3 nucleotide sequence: TGTGCCAGCAGCCAAAGAAGGCCCCGGGGACTAGACTCCTACGAGCAGTACTTC. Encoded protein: CASSQRRPRGLDSYEQYF.

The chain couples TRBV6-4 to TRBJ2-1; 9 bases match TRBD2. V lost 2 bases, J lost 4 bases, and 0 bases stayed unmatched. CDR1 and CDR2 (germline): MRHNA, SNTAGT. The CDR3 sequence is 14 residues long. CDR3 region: CASSDSGGYNEQFF. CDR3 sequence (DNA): TGTGCCAGCAGTGACAGCGGGGGGTACAATGAGCAGTTCTTC.

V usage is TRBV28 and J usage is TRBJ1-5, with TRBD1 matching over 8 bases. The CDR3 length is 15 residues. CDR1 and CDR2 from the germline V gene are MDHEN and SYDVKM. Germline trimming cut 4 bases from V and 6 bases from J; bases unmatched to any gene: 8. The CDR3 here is CASSYLRQGAQPQHF. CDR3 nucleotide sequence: TGTGCCAGCAGTTATCTTAGGCAGGGGGCTCAGCCCCAGCATTTT. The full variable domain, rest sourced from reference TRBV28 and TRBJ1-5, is DVKVTQSSRYLVKRTGEKVFLECVQDMDHENMFWYRQDPGLGLRLIYFSYDVKMKEKGDIPEGYSVSREKKERFSLILESASTNQTSMYLCASSYLRQGAQPQHFGDGTRLSIL.

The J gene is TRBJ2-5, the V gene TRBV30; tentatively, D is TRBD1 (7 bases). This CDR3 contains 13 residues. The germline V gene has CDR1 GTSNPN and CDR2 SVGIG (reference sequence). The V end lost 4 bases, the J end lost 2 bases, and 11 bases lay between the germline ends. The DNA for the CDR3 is TGTGCCTGGAATTCAGGGGGGCAAGAGACCCAGTACTTC. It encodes CAWNSGGQETQYF.

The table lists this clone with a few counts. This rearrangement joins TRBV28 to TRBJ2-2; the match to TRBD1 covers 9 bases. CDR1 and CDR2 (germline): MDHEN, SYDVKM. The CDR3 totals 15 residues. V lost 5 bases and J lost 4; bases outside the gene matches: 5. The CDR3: CASSTGQGVTGELFF. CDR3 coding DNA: TGTGCCAGCAGTACGGGACAGGGTGTCACCGGGGAGCTGTTTTTT. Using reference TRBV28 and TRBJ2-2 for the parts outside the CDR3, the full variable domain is DVKVTQSSRYLVKRTGEKVFLECVQDMDHENMFWYRQDPGLGLRLIYFSYDVKMKEKGDIPEGYSVSREKKERFSLILESASTNQTSMYLCASSTGQGVTGELFFGEGSRLTVL.

CDR3 loop: CASSVGLAYNEQFF. The CDR3 coding sequence is TGTGCCAGCAGCGTAGGTCTAGCGTACAATGAGCAGTTCTTC. The rearrangement joins TRBV9 to TRBJ2-1; maybe TRBD2 (6 bases). This CDR3 comprises 14 residues. V lost 0 bases and J lost 4, with 8 bases in between. The germline CDR1 and CDR2 sequences are SGDLS and YYNGEE.

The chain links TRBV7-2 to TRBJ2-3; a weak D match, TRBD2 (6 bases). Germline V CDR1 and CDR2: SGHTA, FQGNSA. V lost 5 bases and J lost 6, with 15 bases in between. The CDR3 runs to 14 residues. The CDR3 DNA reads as TGTGCCAGCAGCCTCTCTAGCGCGGCCGATACGCAGTATTTT. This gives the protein CASSLSSAADTQYF.

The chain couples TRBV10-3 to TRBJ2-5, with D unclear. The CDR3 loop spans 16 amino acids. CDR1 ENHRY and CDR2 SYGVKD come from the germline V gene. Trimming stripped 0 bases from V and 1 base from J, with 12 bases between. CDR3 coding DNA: TGTGCCATCAGTGAGTCGGGCCGTCCAGCCCAAGAGACCCAGTACTTC. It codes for CAISESGRPAQETQYF.

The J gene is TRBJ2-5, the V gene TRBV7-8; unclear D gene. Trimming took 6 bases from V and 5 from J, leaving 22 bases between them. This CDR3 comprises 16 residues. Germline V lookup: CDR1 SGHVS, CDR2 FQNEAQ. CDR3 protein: CASRGSAPTPRETQYF. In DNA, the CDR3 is TGTGCCAGCAGGGGTTCGGCACCCACCCCCAGGGAGACCCAGTACTTC.

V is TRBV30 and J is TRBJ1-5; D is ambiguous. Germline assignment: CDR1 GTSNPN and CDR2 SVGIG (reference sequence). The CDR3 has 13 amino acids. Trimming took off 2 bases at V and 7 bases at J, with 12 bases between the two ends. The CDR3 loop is CAWSRRSEQPQHF. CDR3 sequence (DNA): TGTGCCTGGAGTAGGCGGTCTGAGCAGCCCCAGCATTTT.

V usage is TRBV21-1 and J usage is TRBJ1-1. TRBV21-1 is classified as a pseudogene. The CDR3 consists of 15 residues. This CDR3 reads CASRGVRGGDTEAFF. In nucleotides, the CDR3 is TGTGCCAGCAGAGGGGTGAGGGGAGGGGACACTGAAGCTTTCTTT.

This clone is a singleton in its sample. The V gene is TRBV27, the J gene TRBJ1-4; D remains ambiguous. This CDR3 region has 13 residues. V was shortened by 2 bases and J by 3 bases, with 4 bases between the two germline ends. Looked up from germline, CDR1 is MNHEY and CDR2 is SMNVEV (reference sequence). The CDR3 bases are TGTGCCAGCAGTTTACTATCTAATGAAAAACTGTTTTTT. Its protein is CASSLLSNEKLFF.

Here the CDR3 DNA reads TGTGCCACCAGCAGAGATGGGACAGGGGGGAGCGAAAAACTGTTTTTT. Translation gives CATSRDGTGGSEKLFF. V and J are TRBV15 and TRBJ1-4; TRBD1 matches at 11 bases. The CDR3 sequence is 16 residues long. Germline V gene data show CDR1 as LNHNV and CDR2 as YYDKDF (reference sequence). V gave up 0 bases and J gave up 8 bases; unmatched junction bases: 5.

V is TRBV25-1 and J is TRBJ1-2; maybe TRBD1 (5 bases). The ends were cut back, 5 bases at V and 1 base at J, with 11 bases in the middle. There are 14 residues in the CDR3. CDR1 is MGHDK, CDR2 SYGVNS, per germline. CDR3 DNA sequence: TGTGCCAGCAGTTCCCTCGGACATAACTATGGCTACACCTTC. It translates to CASSSLGHNYGYTF.

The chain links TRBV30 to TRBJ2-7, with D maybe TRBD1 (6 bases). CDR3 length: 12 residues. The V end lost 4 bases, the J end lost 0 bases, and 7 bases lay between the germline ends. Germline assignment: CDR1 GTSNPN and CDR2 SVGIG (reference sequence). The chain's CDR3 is CAWNRASYEQYF. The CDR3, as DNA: TGTGCCTGGAACAGGGCCTCCTACGAGCAGTACTTC.

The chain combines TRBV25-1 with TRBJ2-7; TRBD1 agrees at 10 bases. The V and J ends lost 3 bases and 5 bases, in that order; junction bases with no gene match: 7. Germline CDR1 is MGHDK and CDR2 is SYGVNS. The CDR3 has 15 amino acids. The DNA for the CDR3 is TGTGCCAGCAGTGACTGGACAGGGGGTTCGGACGAGCAGTACTTC. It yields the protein CASSDWTGGSDEQYF.

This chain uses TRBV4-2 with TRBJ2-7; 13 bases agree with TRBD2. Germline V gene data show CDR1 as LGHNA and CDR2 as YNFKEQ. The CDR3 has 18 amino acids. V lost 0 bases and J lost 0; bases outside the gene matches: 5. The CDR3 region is CASSQDWRLAGGSYEQYF. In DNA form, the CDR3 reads TGTGCCAGCAGCCAAGATTGGAGACTAGCGGGGGGCTCCTACGAGCAGTACTTC.

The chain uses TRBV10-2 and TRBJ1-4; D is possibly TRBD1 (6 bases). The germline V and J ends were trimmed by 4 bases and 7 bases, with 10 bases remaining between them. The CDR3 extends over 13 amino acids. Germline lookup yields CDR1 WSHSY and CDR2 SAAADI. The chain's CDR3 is CASSVSGVEKLFF. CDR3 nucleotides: TGCGCCAGCAGTGTGTCAGGGGTTGAAAAACTGTTTTTT.

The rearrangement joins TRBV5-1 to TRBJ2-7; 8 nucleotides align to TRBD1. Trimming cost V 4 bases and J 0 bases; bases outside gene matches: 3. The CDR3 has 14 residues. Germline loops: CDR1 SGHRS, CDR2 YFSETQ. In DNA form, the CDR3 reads TGCGCCAGCAGCCCCGGGACAGGCTCCTACGAGCAGTACTTC. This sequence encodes CASSPGTGSYEQYF.

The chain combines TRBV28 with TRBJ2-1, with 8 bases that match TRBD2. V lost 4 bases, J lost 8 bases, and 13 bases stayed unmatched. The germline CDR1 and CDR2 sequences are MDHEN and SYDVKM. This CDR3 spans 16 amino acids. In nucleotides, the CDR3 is TGTGCCAGCAGTTCCTGGAGCAGCGGGCGGGGGGATGAGCAGTTCTTC. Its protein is CASSSWSSGRGDEQFF.

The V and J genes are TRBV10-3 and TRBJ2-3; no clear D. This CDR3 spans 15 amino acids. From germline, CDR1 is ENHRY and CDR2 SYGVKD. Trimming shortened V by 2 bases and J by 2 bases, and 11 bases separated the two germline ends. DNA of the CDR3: TGTGCCATCAGTGAGAATAGTTGGTCCACAGATACGCAGTATTTT. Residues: CAISENSWSTDTQYF.

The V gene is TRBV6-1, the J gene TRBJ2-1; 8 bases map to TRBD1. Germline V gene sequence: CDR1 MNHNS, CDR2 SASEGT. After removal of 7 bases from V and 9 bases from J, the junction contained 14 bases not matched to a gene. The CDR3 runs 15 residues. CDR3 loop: CASTRMGTGVGEQFF. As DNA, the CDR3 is TGTGCCAGCACCCGTATGGGGACAGGAGTTGGTGAGCAGTTCTTC.